This section outlines one TCR beta chain sequence together with its context. Germline V CDR1 and CDR2: KGHSH, LQKENI. The CDR3 extends over 13 amino acids. With V trimmed by 1 base and J by 8 bases, 4 bases remained unmatched. Seattle researchers signed up patients amid active infection and tracked them longitudinally. This entry is derived from a study of blood T cell repertoires in COVID-19. Study processing details: Quantification of nucleated cells was approximated via reference gene primer amplification. Data came from immunoSEQ multiplex PCR; TCRdb stores just in-frame clones and leaves some out. V, J and clone size are those of that table, while D and trimming were read from the DNA. The sample includes some 160,000 clones, around nine tenths of them seen just once.

The sequence came from a woman in her 70s with COVID-19, enrolled during active disease. The source material was peripheral blood. The gene calls are TRBV18 and TRBJ2-5; 7 nucleotides match TRBD2. CDR3 DNA sequence: TGTGCCAGCTCACCACGGGACTACCCAACCCAGTACTTC. This gives the protein CASSPRDYPTQYF.